The text below deals with one T cell receptor (beta chain). Its cognate antigen is unknown. The CDR3 is 17 amino acids. The J segment lost 5 bases and the V segment lost 4 bases, leaving 14 bases of the junction unmatched. CDR1 and CDR2 (germline): SGHRS, YFSETQ. The data stem from a study of beta chain features in type 1 diabetes. Study-level results: When VDJ junctions were examined, type 1 diabetes patients showed fewer insertions and more deletions.

Via CD45RO/CCR7/CD25/CD127/CD95/CD27, cells of the CD4+ naive, central memory, regulatory and stem cell-like memory subsets were sorted. Expressed TCRB transcripts were sequenced because the entire RNA isolate underwent reverse transcription. The repertoire was sequenced with immunoSEQ multiplex PCR; TCRdb's copy has only in-frame clones and lacks some. The sample lists hundreds of thousands of clones, about 16% occurring once. The sample comprised naive CD4+ T cells from blood. This TCR was sampled from a man aged 18 to 30 in good health. This chain joins TRBV5-1 and TRBJ2-5, with 10 bases fitting TRBD2. The CDR3 region has the DNA TGCGCCAGCAGCAGCGGTGCCCTCAGCGGGGGGGCCGAGACCCAGTACTTC. The encoded protein is CASSSGALSGGAETQYF. Supplemented by reference TRBV5-1 and TRBJ2-5, the full variable domain reads KAGVTQTPRYLIKTRGQQVTLSCSPISGHRSVSWYQQTPGQGLQFLFEYFSETQRNKGNFPGRFSGRQFSNSRSEMNVSTLELGDSALYLCASSSGALSGGAETQYFGPGTRLLVL.